This is a list of T cell receptor beta chains from one sample in a study of spatial heterogeneity in lung cancer. TCRdb reprocessed the 5' RACE reads via MiXCR and lists one record per CDR3 protein. The sample records over 3,500 distinct CDR3 sequences, 10% to 13% being singletons. The input for sequencing was lung tumor tissue, taken at surgery. These receptors all come from a female donor with early-stage non-small cell lung cancer. CDR3s include the opening cysteine and the closing phenylalanine or tryptophan. A D gene is named only where the DNA matches it firmly. Size is stated for part of the rows, as once, few or many counts, or as a class when the clone is expanded.

v_gene	d_gene	abundance	j_gene	CDR3nt	CDR3aa
TRBV7-2	NA	large	TRBJ1-4	TGTGCCAGCCGTCACGGCAGGGGCGGGGATGAAAAACTGTTTTTT	CASRHGRGGDEKLFF
TRBV9	TRBD2	medium-sized	TRBJ2-3	TGTGCCAGCAGCGTAGGCCCATCTAGCGGGGGGGCCACAGATACGCAGTATTTT	CASSVGPSSGGATDTQYF
TRBV7-9	TRBD1	medium-sized	TRBJ1-4	TGTGCCAGCAGCTTGGGACAGATTGCAACTAATGAAAAACTGTTTTTT	CASSLGQIATNEKLFF
TRBV28	TRBD2	NA	TRBJ2-3	TGTGCCAGCAGTTTTGGGGGAGGGTTCACAGATACGCAGTATTTT	CASSFGGGFTDTQYF
TRBV20-1	TRBD1	NA	TRBJ1-5	TGCAGTGCTAGCTTCACGACAGGGAGCAATCAGCCCCAGCATTTT	CSASFTTGSNQPQHF
TRBV19	NA	medium-sized	TRBJ2-5	TGTGCCAGTAGACCACAGGGTTCCCAAGAGACCCAGTACTTC	CASRPQGSQETQYF
TRBV19	TRBD1	medium-sized	TRBJ2-3	TGTGCCACCTCGGACAGGGTGGGCACAGATACGCAGTATTTT	CATSDRVGTDTQYF
TRBV7-2	NA	medium-sized	TRBJ2-3	TGTGCCAGCAGCACGCAGGGGGGGGCTAGCGCAGATACGCAGTATTTT	CASSTQGGASADTQYF
TRBV7-2	NA	NA	TRBJ2-3	TGTGCCAGCAGCGTCAGCAGGAGCACAGATACGCAGTATTTT	CASSVSRSTDTQYF
TRBV7-2	NA	NA	TRBJ2-5	TGTGCCAGCAGCTTAGTGGCAGTTCAAGAGACCCAGTACTTC	CASSLVAVQETQYF
TRBV5-1	TRBD2	medium-sized	TRBJ2-3	TGCGCCAGCAGCACCGGGACTAGCGGGGGTATTGGAACAGATACGCAGTATTTT	CASSTGTSGGIGTDTQYF
TRBV4-3	NA	medium-sized	TRBJ1-2	TGCGCCAGCAGCCAAGATAGGAGCAGAGTCTATGGCTACACCTTC	CASSQDRSRVYGYTF
TRBV12-3/TRBV12-4	TRBD1	NA	TRBJ1-5	TGTGCCAGCAGCTCGACAGGGAGCAAGCCCCAGCATTTT	CASSSTGSKPQHF
TRBV20-1	TRBD2	few	TRBJ2-1	TGCAGTCTTAGCGGGGGATACAATGAGCAGTTCTTC	CSLSGGYNEQFF
TRBV14	NA	medium-sized	TRBJ2-1	TGTGCCAGCAGCCAAGGCCGGGGATACAATGAGCAGTTCTTC	CASSQGRGYNEQFF
TRBV4-3	NA	medium-sized	TRBJ1-2	TGCGCCAGCAGCCGCGCCCCCCCTTTCCCTAGAGATAACTATGGCTACACCTTC	CASSRAPPFPRDNYGYTF
TRBV5-1	NA	NA	TRBJ1-2	TGCGCCAGCAGCTTGGCGTCACATCCAGGGGTCCAGGATGGCTACACCTTC	CASSLASHPGVQDGYTF
TRBV6-2/TRBV6-3	NA	few	TRBJ2-7	TGTGCCAGCAGTTACGGCGTCAGTTGGGACGAGCAGTACTTC	CASSYGVSWDEQYF
TRBV29-1	TRBD2	medium-sized	TRBJ2-7	TGCAGCGTTGAAAAGGACGGGGGGGAGCAGTACTTC	CSVEKDGGEQYF
TRBV28	NA	medium-sized	TRBJ2-7	TGTGCCAGCAACCCTGCGACAGGTGGGGCGCAGTACTTC	CASNPATGGAQYF
TRBV6-6	NA	medium-sized	TRBJ2-7	TGTGCCAGCAGTTACGGAGGTCGCCAAGGGCTCTACTACTACGAGCAGTACTTC	CASSYGGRQGLYYYEQYF
TRBV19	TRBD1	medium-sized	TRBJ2-3	TGTGCCAGTAGTTGGGGGACAGACACAGATACGCAGTATTTT	CASSWGTDTDTQYF
TRBV7-2	NA	medium-sized	TRBJ2-2	TGTGCCAGCAGCTTAGCGCGAGGGACGGAGCTGTTTTTT	CASSLARGTELFF
TRBV19	TRBD1	medium-sized	TRBJ1-2	TGTGCCAGTAGTTGGGACAGCAACTATGGCTACACCTTC	CASSWDSNYGYTF
TRBV12-3/TRBV12-4	NA	few	TRBJ1-1	TGTGCCAGCAGCCAAAAGATAGAAGCTTTCTTT	CASSQKIEAFF
TRBV10-3	NA	medium-sized	TRBJ2-3	TGTGCCATCAGTGAAGGGGTAGCCGGGTACACAGATACGCAGTATTTT	CAISEGVAGYTDTQYF
TRBV20-1	TRBD2	medium-sized	TRBJ2-5	TGCAGTGCTAGAGAGGTACTAGCGTTGGAGACCCAGTACTTC	CSAREVLALETQYF
TRBV30	TRBD2	medium-sized	TRBJ2-3	TGTGCCTGGAGTGTGGGTAGTAGCGGGGGGGCCAGGGATACGCAGTATTTT	CAWSVGSSGGARDTQYF
TRBV7-8	NA	medium-sized	TRBJ2-7	TGTGCCAGCAGCTTGCTAAGGGAGCAGTACTTC	CASSLLREQYF
TRBV5-4	TRBD2	NA	TRBJ2-2	TGTGCCAGCTCCCAGGCGGGGGGGGCCATTGCCGGGGAGCTGTTTTTT	CASSQAGGAIAGELFF
TRBV2	NA	medium-sized	TRBJ1-3	TGTGCCAGCAGGCTGCTCTCTGGAAACACCATATATTTT	CASRLLSGNTIYF
TRBV4-3	TRBD1	medium-sized	TRBJ2-7	TGCGCCAGCAGCCAAGTCGCAGGGGGCTCCTACGAGCAGTACTTC	CASSQVAGGSYEQYF
TRBV30	NA	medium-sized	TRBJ2-6	TGTGCCTGGTCCCTAGCTGGGGCCAACGTCCTGACTTTC	CAWSLAGANVLTF
TRBV6-1	TRBD2	few	TRBJ2-5	TGTGCCAGCAGTGAGATGGCGGGGGGGCCTCAAGAGACCCAGTACTTC	CASSEMAGGPQETQYF
TRBV4-3	NA	NA	TRBJ2-1	TGCGCCAGCAGCCAAGGCCCGTGGGGGGCGATTAATGAGCAGTTCTTC	CASSQGPWGAINEQFF
TRBV5-8	NA	medium-sized	TRBJ1-4	TGTGCCAGCAGCTTGAGGACACAGGGAGAAAAACTGTTTTTT	CASSLRTQGEKLFF
TRBV25-1	NA	medium-sized	TRBJ1-1	TGTGCCAGCAGTGACGACAGGAACACTGAAGCTTTCTTT	CASSDDRNTEAFF